What follows are 21 T cell receptor beta chains derived from one specimen sequenced in a study of blood T cell repertoires in COVID-19 (dated by TCRdb to the early 2020s). The library was prepared using the immunoSEQ multiplex PCR assay. TCRdb stores this immuneACCESS table with in-frame sequences only. Part of the clones is absent; in the studies checked, under half of the shortfall reflects unresolved V genes, and no reason is known for the rest. Across this sample there are 350,000 to 400,000 clones, with about 90% seen only once. The ten largest clonotypes hold 3% of the sample. What was sequenced was PBMCs or T cells enriched from blood (not recorded which). All receptors derive from a woman aged 25 to 45 who had recovered from COVID-19.

The chain links TRBV7-3 to TRBJ2-2; 10 positions match TRBD1. After removal of 5 bases from V and 4 bases from J, the junction contained 7 bases not matched to a gene. This CDR3 is 16 amino acids long. CDR1 is SGHTA, CDR2 FQGTGA, per germline. CDR3 protein: CASSRSDRGPTGELFF. DNA of the CDR3: TGTGCCAGCAGCCGTTCAGACAGGGGGCCCACCGGGGAGCTGTTTTTT.

The count of this clone is one. This rearrangement joins TRBV2 to TRBJ1-5; 8 bases fit TRBD1. The V segment lost 7 bases and the J segment 1 base; nucleotides outside the gene matches: 3. CDR1 SNHLY and CDR2 FYNNEI come from the germline V gene. The length of the CDR3 is 14 residues. In DNA, the CDR3 is TGTGCCAGCATAGGACAGGGAAGCAATCAGCCCCAGCATTTT. Translation gives CASIGQGSNQPQHF.

V gene TRBV7-2 combines with J gene TRBJ1-2, with a weak D call TRBD1 (6 bases). Germline lookup yields CDR1 SGHTA and CDR2 FQGNSA. The CDR3 consists of 15 residues. The ends were cut back, 5 bases at V and 4 bases at J, with 17 bases in the middle. Here the CDR3 DNA reads TGTGCCAGCAGCCTGGGTAAATCGGACAGCTATGGCTACACCTTC. It encodes CASSLGKSDSYGYTF.

This chain connects TRBV11-3 to TRBJ2-2, with 14 nucleotides matching TRBD2. Germline lookup yields CDR1 SGHNT and CDR2 YENEEA. This CDR3 has 17 amino acids. After removal of 5 bases from V and 7 bases from J, the junction contained 9 bases not matched to a gene. The CDR3 DNA reads TGTGCCAGCAGCCTGGAGGGACTAGCGGGAGATGTCGGGGAGCTGTTTTTT. It is translated as CASSLEGLAGDVGELFF.

CDR3 region: CASSPTRREKNIQYF. DNA of the CDR3: TGTGCCAGCAGCCCCACCAGGCGGGAGAAAAACATTCAGTACTTC. The rearrangement uses TRBV3-1 (or the pseudogene TRBV3-2) and TRBJ2-4; 7 bases align to TRBD2. Looked up from germline, CDR1 is LGHDT and CDR2 is YNNKEL (reference sequence). Trimming cost V 4 bases and J 4 bases; bases outside gene matches: 7. This CDR3 is built from 15 residues.

This chain joins TRBV30 and TRBJ1-4; D gene unclear. Looked up from germline, CDR1 is GTSNPN and CDR2 is SVGIG (reference sequence). Trimming took 5 bases from V and 8 from J, leaving 6 bases between them. The CDR3 runs 10 residues. The CDR3 loop reads CAWRGEKLFF. CDR3 coding DNA: TGTGCCTGGCGCGGGGAAAAACTGTTTTTT. Based on the CDR3 plus reference TRBV30 and TRBJ1-4, the full variable domain is SQTIHQWPATLVQPVGSPLSLECTVEGTSNPNLYWYRQAAGRGLQLLFYSVGIGQISSEVPQNLSASRPQDRQFILSSKKLLLSDSGFYLCAWRGEKLFFGSGTQLSVL.

The V and J genes are TRBV7-2 and TRBJ2-7; 12 nucleotides align to TRBD2. This CDR3 is 15 amino acids long. Per germline, CDR1 SGHTA and CDR2 FQGNSA. V gave up 2 bases and J gave up 4 bases; unmatched junction bases: 3. For the CDR3, the DNA is TGTGCCAGCAGCTTACAGACTAGCGGGAGATACGAGCAGTACTTC. It codes for CASSLQTSGRYEQYF.

This rearrangement joins TRBV11-2 to TRBJ2-4, with D perhaps TRBD1 (6 bases). V lost 9 bases, J lost 1 base, and 10 bases lay in between. The CDR3 runs 13 residues. CDR1 is SGHAT, CDR2 FQNNGV, per germline. DNA for the CDR3: TGTGCCAGTGCAGGGGCGGCCAAAAACATTCAGTACTTC. Encoded protein: CASAGAAKNIQYF.

This chain uses TRBV30 with TRBJ2-3; a weak D match, TRBD1 (5 bases). The CDR3 length is 12 residues. Deletions cut 7 bases from V and 2 bases from J, with 10 bases between. Germline-derived CDR1 and CDR2 are GTSNPN and SVGIG (reference sequence). This CDR3 is CAYNRYTDTQYF. As DNA, the CDR3 is TGTGCCTACAACAGGTACACAGATACGCAGTATTTT.

The chain combines TRBV20-1 with TRBJ2-1; 12 bases are a match to TRBD2. The CDR3 has 18 residues. V shed 3 bases, J shed 0 bases, and the junction held 9 bases outside the gene matches. CDR1 DFQATT and CDR2 SNEGSKA come from the germline V gene (reference sequence). This CDR3 reads CSASRLAGGTSSYNEQFF. The DNA of the CDR3 is TGCAGTGCTAGTAGGCTAGCGGGGGGGACGAGCTCCTACAATGAGCAGTTCTTC.

V usage is TRBV29-1 and J usage is TRBJ1-1; no definite D call. Germline lookup yields CDR1 SQVTM and CDR2 ANQGSEA. CDR3 length: 11 amino acids. V was trimmed by 7 bases and J by 4 bases, leaving 10 bases between them. The CDR3 sequence: CSGNSPTEAFF. The CDR3 bases are TGCAGCGGTAACAGTCCCACTGAAGCTTTCTTT.

The CDR3 nucleotides read TGTGCCAGCAGTTTTGGCCCCCGTAATGAGCAGTTCTTC. Amino acids: CASSFGPRNEQFF. The chain joins TRBV12-3 or TRBV12-4 to TRBJ2-1; D gene uncertain. The CDR3 consists of 13 residues. The V and J ends lost 3 bases and 7 bases respectively, with 10 bases between them.

A single count supports this clone. V and J are TRBV7-9 and TRBJ2-2; TRBD1 aligns across 8 bases. The CDR3 spans 15 residues. J gave up 1 base and V 4 bases, and 2 bases lay outside the gene matches. The germline V gene has CDR1 SEHNR and CDR2 FQNEAQ (reference sequence). DNA of the CDR3: TGTGCCAGCAGCTCGACAGGGGTGAACACCGGGGAGCTGTTTTTT. As protein: CASSSTGVNTGELFF.

A remark on this clone: The junction departs from the called germline gene at one end, perhaps through a read error. The chain links TRBV4-2 to TRBJ2-1; D is perhaps TRBD2 (6 bases). In germline, CDR1 is LGHNA, CDR2 YNFKEQ. The CDR3 spans 12 residues. The CDR3 loop reads CASSQDGRGGVF. The CDR3 DNA reads TGTGCCAGCAGCCAAGATGGTCGGGGCGGGGTCTTC.

The chain joins TRBV19 to TRBJ1-2; maybe TRBD1 (5 bases). Per the germline V gene, CDR1 is LNHDA and CDR2 is SQIVND (reference sequence). Trimming removed 5 bases at V and 4 bases at J, with 11 bases between. This CDR3 spans 13 amino acids. Written as DNA, the CDR3 is TGTGCCAGTAGTCGGACGGGGGGCTATGGCTACACCTTC. Its translation is CASSRTGGYGYTF.

The chain combines TRBV4-1 with TRBJ2-7, with 12 bases matching TRBD1. This CDR3 is built from 19 residues. Germline lookup yields CDR1 MGHRA and CDR2 YSYEKL. Trimming took 2 bases from V and 4 from J; bases not matched to a gene: 15. DNA of the CDR3: TGCGCCAGCAGCCAAAACAGACCAAGCGGGACAGGGGGCAGGTACGAGCAGTACTTC. Translated, it gives CASSQNRPSGTGGRYEQYF.

The CDR3 DNA sequence: TGCGCCAGTCGAAGACAGGGAGGTGAAAAACTGTTTTTT. Its protein product is CASRRQGGEKLFF. The V and J genes are TRBV23-1 and TRBJ1-4; 7 bases fit TRBD1. TRBV23-1 is an ORF for which the function is uncertain. J gave up 7 bases and V 9 bases, and 8 bases lay outside the gene matches. The CDR3 loop spans 13 amino acids.

The chain recombines TRBV6-4 with TRBJ1-5; weak D call: TRBD1 (5 bases). The germline CDR1 and CDR2 sequences are MRHNA and SNTAGT. The V gene lost 2 bases and the J gene lost 0 bases, with 23 bases spanning the gap. The CDR3 is made up of 20 amino acids. DNA for the CDR3: TGTGCCAGCAGTGACGCCAAGCAAACAGGCCCCCTGATTAGCAATCAGCCCCAGCATTTT. As protein: CASSDAKQTGPLISNQPQHF.

The V and J genes are TRBV7-6 and TRBJ1-6; D gene uncertain. Germline V gives CDR1 SGHVS, CDR2 FNYEAQ. The CDR3 consists of 15 residues. Deletions cut 5 bases from V and 12 bases from J, with 20 bases between. The CDR3: CASSLSGPGEGPLHF. Here the CDR3 DNA reads TGTGCCAGCAGCCTAAGTGGACCGGGAGAGGGACCCCTCCACTTT.

With regard to this clone: At the DNA level, this CDR3 is encoded by other sequences in the same sample as well. The J gene is TRBJ2-7, the V gene TRBV5-1; tentatively, D is TRBD1 (6 bases). The CDR3 consists of 14 residues. Trimming removed 0 bases from V and 5 bases from J, with 12 bases in between. CDR1 and CDR2 from the germline V gene are SGHRS and YFSETQ. CDR3 coding DNA: TGCGCCAGCAGCTTGGACAGAGGGGGTAACGAGCAGTACTTC. This gives the protein CASSLDRGGNEQYF.

This chain uses TRBV11-1 with TRBJ2-7; 7 bases line up with TRBD1. The junction had 5 bases not matched to a gene; V was cut back by 3 bases and J by 0 bases. Germline-derived CDR1 and CDR2 are SGHAT and FQDESV (reference sequence). This CDR3 spans 15 amino acids. This CDR3 reads CASSFGQDLSYEQYF. The DNA for the CDR3 is TGTGCCAGCAGCTTCGGACAGGACCTCTCCTACGAGCAGTACTTC.